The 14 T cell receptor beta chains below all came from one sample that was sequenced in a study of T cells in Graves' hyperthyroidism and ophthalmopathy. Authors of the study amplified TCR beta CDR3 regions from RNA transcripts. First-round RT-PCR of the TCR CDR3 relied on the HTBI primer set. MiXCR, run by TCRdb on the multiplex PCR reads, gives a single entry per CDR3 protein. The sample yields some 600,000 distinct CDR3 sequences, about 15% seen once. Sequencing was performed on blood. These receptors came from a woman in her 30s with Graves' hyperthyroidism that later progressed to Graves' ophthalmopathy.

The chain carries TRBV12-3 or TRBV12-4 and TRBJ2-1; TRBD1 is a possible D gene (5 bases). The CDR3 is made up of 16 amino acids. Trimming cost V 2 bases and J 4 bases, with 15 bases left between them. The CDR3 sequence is CASSLKSGHGYNEQFF. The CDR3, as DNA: TGTGCCAGCAGTTTAAAGTCTGGACACGGGTACAATGAGCAGTTCTTC.

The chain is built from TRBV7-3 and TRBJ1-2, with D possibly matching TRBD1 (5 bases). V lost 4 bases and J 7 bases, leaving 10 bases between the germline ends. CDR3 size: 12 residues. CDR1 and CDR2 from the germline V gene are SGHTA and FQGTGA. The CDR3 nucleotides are TGTGCCAGCAGCTCGGGACCTGGTGGCTACACCTTC. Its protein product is CASSSGPGGYTF.

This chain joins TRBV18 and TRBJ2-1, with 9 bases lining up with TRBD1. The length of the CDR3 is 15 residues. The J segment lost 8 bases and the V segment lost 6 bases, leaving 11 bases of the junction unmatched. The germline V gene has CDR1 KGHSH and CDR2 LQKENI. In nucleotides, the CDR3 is TGTGCCAGCTCGACCGGGACAGGGTATTTCGATGAGCAGTTCTTC. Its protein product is CASSTGTGYFDEQFF.

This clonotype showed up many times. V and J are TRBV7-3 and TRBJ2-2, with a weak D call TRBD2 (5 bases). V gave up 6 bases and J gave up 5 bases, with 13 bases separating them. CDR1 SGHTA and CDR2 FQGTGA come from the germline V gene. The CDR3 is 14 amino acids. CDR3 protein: CASSLSRATGELFF. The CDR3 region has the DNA TGTGCCAGCAGTCTTTCGCGGGCTACCGGGGAGCTGTTTTTT.

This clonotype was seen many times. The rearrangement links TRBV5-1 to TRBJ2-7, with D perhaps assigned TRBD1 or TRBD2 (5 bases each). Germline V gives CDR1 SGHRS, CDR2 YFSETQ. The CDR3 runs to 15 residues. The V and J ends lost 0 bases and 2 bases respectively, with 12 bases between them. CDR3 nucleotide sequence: TGCGCCAGCAGCTTGGCTGGGACGGCCGCCTACGAGCAGTACTTC. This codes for CASSLAGTAAYEQYF.

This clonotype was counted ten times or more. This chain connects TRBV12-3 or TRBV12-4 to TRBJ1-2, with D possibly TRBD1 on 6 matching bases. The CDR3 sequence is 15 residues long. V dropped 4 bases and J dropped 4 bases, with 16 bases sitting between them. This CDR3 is CASSSWYRESYGYTF. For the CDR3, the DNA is TGTGCCAGCAGTTCCTGGTACAGGGAGAGCTATGGCTACACCTTC.

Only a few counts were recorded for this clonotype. CDR3 protein: CASSLEFGYTF. The CDR3 region has the DNA TGTGCCAGCAGTCTAGAATTCGGCTACACCTTC. V is TRBV28 and J is TRBJ1-2; D ambiguous. Trimming shortened V by 5 bases and J by 8 bases, and 9 bases separated the two germline ends. The germline V gene has CDR1 MDHEN and CDR2 SYDVKM. The CDR3 extends over 11 amino acids.

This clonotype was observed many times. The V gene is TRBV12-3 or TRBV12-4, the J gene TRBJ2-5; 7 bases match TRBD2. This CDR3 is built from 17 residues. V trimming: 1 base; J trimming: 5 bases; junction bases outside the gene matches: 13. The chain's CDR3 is CASSLGVGRRGMETQYF. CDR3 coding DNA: TGTGCCAGCAGTTTAGGCGTCGGTAGGCGGGGGATGGAGACCCAGTACTTC.

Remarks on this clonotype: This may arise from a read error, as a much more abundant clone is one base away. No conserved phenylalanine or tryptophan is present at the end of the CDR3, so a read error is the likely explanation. The CDR3 loop is CASRRPGLSYNEQFY. CDR3 coding DNA: TGTGCCAGCAGACGTCCGGGACTATCCTACAATGAGCAGTTCTAC. The chain links TRBV6-1 to TRBJ2-1, with 7 bases lining up with TRBD2. Germline values: CDR1 MNHNS, CDR2 SASEGT. The CDR3 covers 15 residues. V lost 6 bases, J lost 1 base, and 6 bases stayed unmatched.

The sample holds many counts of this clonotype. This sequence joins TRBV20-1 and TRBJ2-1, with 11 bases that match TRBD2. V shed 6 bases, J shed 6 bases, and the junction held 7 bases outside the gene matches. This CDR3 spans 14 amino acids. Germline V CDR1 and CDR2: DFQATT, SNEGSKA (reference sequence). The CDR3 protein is CSARPGLAVNEQFF. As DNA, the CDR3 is TGCAGTGCCAGACCGGGACTAGCGGTCAATGAGCAGTTCTTC.

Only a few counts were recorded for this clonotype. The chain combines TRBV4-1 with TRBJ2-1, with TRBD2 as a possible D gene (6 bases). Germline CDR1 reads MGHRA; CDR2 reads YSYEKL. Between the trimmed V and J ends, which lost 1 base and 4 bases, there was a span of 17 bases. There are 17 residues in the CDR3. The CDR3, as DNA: TGCGCCAGCAGCCAAGGGAGCGACCCGGGGGTTTACAATGAGCAGTTCTTC. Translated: CASSQGSDPGVYNEQFF.

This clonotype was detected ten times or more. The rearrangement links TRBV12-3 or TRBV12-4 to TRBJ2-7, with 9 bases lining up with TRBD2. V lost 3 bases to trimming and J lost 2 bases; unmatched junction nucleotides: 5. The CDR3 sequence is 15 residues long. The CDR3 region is CASSLVTSGTYEQYF. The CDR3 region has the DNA TGTGCCAGCAGTTTGGTGACTAGCGGAACCTACGAGCAGTACTTC.

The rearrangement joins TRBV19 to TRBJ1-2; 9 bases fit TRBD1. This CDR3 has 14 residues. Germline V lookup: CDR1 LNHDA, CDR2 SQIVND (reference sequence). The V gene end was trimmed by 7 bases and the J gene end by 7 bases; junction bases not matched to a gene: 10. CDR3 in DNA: TGTGCCAGTAACGGACAGGGGATTTTGGGTGGCTACACCTTC. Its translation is CASNGQGILGGYTF.

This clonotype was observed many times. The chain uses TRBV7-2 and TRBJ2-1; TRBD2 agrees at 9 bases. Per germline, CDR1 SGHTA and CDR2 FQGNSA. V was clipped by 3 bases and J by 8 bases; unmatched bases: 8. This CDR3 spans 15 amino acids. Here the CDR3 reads CASSFSGGRADEQFF. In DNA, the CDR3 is TGTGCCAGCAGCTTCAGCGGCGGGAGGGCCGATGAGCAGTTCTTC.